The 9 T cell receptor beta chains below come from one sample, sequenced in a study of blood T cell repertoires in COVID-19. Here immunoSEQ multiplex PCR was the method, and the copy in TCRdb shows in-frame clones only, minus some. This table has about 180,000 clones, about nine tenths appearing once. The specimen was PBMCs or T cells enriched from blood (not recorded which). The receptors shown here come from a woman aged 18-29 years who had recovered from COVID-19.

The chain combines TRBV12-1 with TRBJ1-1. TRBV12-1 is annotated as a pseudogene. The CDR3 is 12 residues long. The CDR3: CASSLSYTEAFF. CDR3 sequence (DNA): TGTGCCAGCAGCCTTTCCTACACTGAAGCTTTCTTT.

The rearrangement uses TRBV29-1 and TRBJ2-2; tentatively, D is TRBD2 (5 bases). The CDR3 is 15 amino acids. Looked up from germline, CDR1 is SQVTM and CDR2 is ANQGSEA. The V end lost 2 bases, the J end lost 3 bases, and 13 bases lay between the germline ends. The DNA of the CDR3 is TGCAGCGTTGAACGTGGGATCGGGGACACCGGGGAGCTGTTTTTT. It encodes CSVERGIGDTGELFF.

The chain is built from TRBV5-1 and TRBJ1-4; 7 bases fit TRBD1. V was clipped by 0 bases and J by 6 bases; unmatched bases: 5. The CDR3 spans 15 residues. From germline, CDR1 is SGHRS and CDR2 YFSETQ. CDR3 region: CASSLARGQDEKLFF. CDR3 sequence (DNA): TGCGCCAGCAGCTTGGCAAGGGGGCAGGATGAAAAACTGTTTTTT.

J is TRBJ1-1 and V is TRBV5-1, with D perhaps matching TRBD1 (5 bases). The CDR3 is 14 residues long. Germline values: CDR1 SGHRS, CDR2 YFSETQ. Trimming cost V 0 bases and J 7 bases, with 13 bases left between them. The CDR3 DNA reads TGCGCCAGCAGCTTGGACAGGAGAAGGGGTGAAGCTTTCTTT. Its protein is CASSLDRRRGEAFF.

The chain carries TRBV7-2 and TRBJ1-1; unclear D gene. This CDR3 comprises 12 residues. CDR1 and CDR2 from the germline V gene are SGHTA and FQGNSA. V lost 5 bases and J lost 3, with 7 bases in between. The CDR3 loop reads CASSPQYTEAFF. The CDR3 DNA follows: TGTGCCAGCAGCCCCCAATACACTGAAGCTTTCTTT.

The V gene is TRBV30, the J gene TRBJ2-2; TRBD1 aligns across 11 bases. Germline V CDR1 and CDR2: GTSNPN, SVGIG (reference sequence). The CDR3 has 15 residues. V lost 5 bases, J lost 6 bases, and 8 bases stayed unmatched. CDR3 sequence (DNA): TGTGCCTGGGCCCGAGGACAGGGGGCGTCCGGGGAGCTGTTTTTT. This sequence encodes CAWARGQGASGELFF. Based on the CDR3 plus reference TRBV30 and TRBJ2-2, the full variable domain is SQTIHQWPATLVQPVGSPLSLECTVEGTSNPNLYWYRQAAGRGLQLLFYSVGIGQISSEVPQNLSASRPQDRQFILSSKKLLLSDSGFYLCAWARGQGASGELFFGEGSRLTVL.

This sequence joins TRBV5-6 and TRBJ1-3; 10 nucleotides match TRBD1. The CDR3 contains 16 residues. Germline V CDR1 and CDR2: SGHDT, YYEEEE. After removal of 0 bases from V and 4 bases from J, the junction contained 4 bases not matched to a gene. The CDR3 here is CASSLGLTGGGNTIYF. The CDR3 DNA is TGTGCCAGCAGCTTGGGGCTGACAGGGGGCGGAAACACCATATATTTT.

This rearrangement joins TRBV19 to TRBJ1-2; no firm D call. Per germline, CDR1 LNHDA and CDR2 SQIVND (reference sequence). The CDR3 consists of 11 residues. Trimming shortened V by 5 bases and J by 6 bases, and 7 bases separated the two germline ends. CDR3 sequence (DNA): TGTGCCAGTAGTTGGGAGAATGGCTACACCTTC. Translated, it gives CASSWENGYTF.

J is TRBJ2-6 and V is TRBV6-4; TRBD2 matches at 10 bases. Trimming cost V 3 bases and J 4 bases; bases outside gene matches: 3. CDR1 and CDR2 (germline): MRHNA, SNTAGT. This CDR3 has 16 amino acids. The CDR3 coding sequence is TGTGCCAGCAGTGAGGGACTAGCGTCAGGGGCCAACGTCCTGACTTTC. This sequence encodes CASSEGLASGANVLTF.